The sample holds a few counts of the clone carrying this TCR beta chain. Its matching antigen is unknown. MiXCR, run by TCRdb on the 5' RACE reads, gives a single entry per CDR3 protein. Counted here are approximately 300,000 distinct CDR3 sequences, about 20% occurring once; the ten biggest clones make up under 4%. The CDR3 spans 14 residues. Germline CDR1 and CDR2: SGHRS and YFSETQ. Between the trimmed V and J ends, which lost 5 bases and 1 base, there was a span of 12 bases. This sample was included in a study of CD8 T cells in ankylosing spondylitis. Study observations and caveats: Matched synovial fluid from ankylosing spondylitis patients was reported to be enriched for disease-linked clones. Prior work had noted some motif variants in reactive arthritis blood and synovial fluid.

The TCR sequence derives from a female donor with ankylosing spondylitis or in good health (not recorded which). Sequences were obtained from blood, either unsorted or a sorted T cell fraction (not recorded which). This chain joins TRBV5-1 and TRBJ1-2; D is unclear. In nucleotides, the CDR3 is TGCGCCAGCAGGTCGGGGATGAATAACTATGGCTACACCTTC. Protein: CASRSGMNNYGYTF.